There are a few counts of the clone carrying this T cell receptor beta chain. Antigen unknown. This sample was taken from a study of cytomegalovirus exposure and HLA in healthy donors. Whole-study findings and limits: The study designated around 150 TCR beta chains cytomegalovirus-associated. Exclusion applied to some V segments, including TRBV6-2 and TRBV6-3, as they were indistinguishable. Three CMV-associated chains proved CMV antigen-specific in vitro. Prior analysis indicated that the majority of TCR beta V segments exhibited productivity approximately 87% or approximately 30% of the time.

CDR1 is ENHRY, CDR2 SYGVKD, per germline. This CDR3 has 15 residues. Losses at the gene ends were 3 bases for V and 6 bases for J; bases not matched to a gene: 8. The PCR made use of 60 Vbeta and 13 Jbeta primers. The method was immunoSEQ multiplex PCR; TCRdb's version includes in-frame clones alone and lacks a portion of them. The sample lists 95,000 to 120,000 clones; 74% were seen once. The source is a woman aged 35 to 49 in good health and CMV-seropositive. V and J are TRBV10-3 and TRBJ1-1; 9 bases fit TRBD1. Sequencing was performed on PBMCs. DNA for the CDR3: TGTGCCATCAGTGAACCCGGGACAGGGTATCCTGAAGCTTTCTTT. Translating gives CAISEPGTGYPEAFF.